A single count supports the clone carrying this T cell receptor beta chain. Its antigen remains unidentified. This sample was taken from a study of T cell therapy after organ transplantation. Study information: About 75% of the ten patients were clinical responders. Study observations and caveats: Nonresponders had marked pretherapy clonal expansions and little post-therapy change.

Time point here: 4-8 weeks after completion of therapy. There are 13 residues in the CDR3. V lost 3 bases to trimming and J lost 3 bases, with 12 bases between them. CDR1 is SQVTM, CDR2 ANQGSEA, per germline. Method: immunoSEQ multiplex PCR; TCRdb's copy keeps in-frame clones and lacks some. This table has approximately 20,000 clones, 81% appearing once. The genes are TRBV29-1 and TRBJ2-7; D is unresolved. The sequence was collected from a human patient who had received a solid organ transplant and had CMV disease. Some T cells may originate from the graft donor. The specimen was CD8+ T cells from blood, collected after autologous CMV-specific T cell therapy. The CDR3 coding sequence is TGCAGCGTTGAGCCCGGAGTAGGCTACGAGCAGTACTTC. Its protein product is CSVEPGVGYEQYF.